This T cell receptor beta chain originates from a study of T cell responses to AZD1222 COVID-19 vaccine. TCRdb's copy holds only in-frame clones and misses some; the assay was immunoSEQ multiplex PCR. The table shows approximately 110,000 clones, with approximately 85% occurring only once. The V gene end was trimmed by 8 bases and the J gene end by 0 bases; junction bases not matched to a gene: 5. The CDR3 runs to 14 residues. Germline CDR1 reads MDHEN; CDR2 reads SYDVKM. Second-dose intervals of approximately 4 or approximately 12 weeks were pooled. The chain carries TRBV28 and TRBJ2-3; 7 nucleotides agree with TRBD2. The source of this sequence is an adult who received the AZD1222 COVID-19 vaccine. Specimen: peripheral blood, collected 28 days after the second AZD1222 dose. This chain's CDR3 is CASGDGGSTDTQYF. In DNA, the CDR3 is TGTGCCAGCGGAGACGGGGGGAGCACAGATACGCAGTATTTT.